The sequence of this TCR beta chain was determined in a study of control samples from healthy donors and cancer patients. Generated by immunoSEQ multiplex PCR, the TCRdb table keeps only in-frame clones and is missing some. In the table there are some 64,000 clones, approximately 90% of which are singletons. The sample taken for sequencing was PBMCs. The clonotype was recovered from a woman aged 45-65 years with colorectal cancer.

The CDR3 is CASSQEPLSATGYEQYF. The DNA of the CDR3 is TGTGCCAGCAGCCAAGAGCCTTTGTCGGCAACGGGATACGAGCAGTACTTC. This chain joins TRBV3-1 (or the pseudogene TRBV3-2) and TRBJ2-7; perhaps TRBD2 as D (5 bases). The V gene's germline CDR1 is LGHDT and CDR2 YNNKEL (reference sequence). Trimming took 0 bases from V and 4 from J, leaving 19 bases between them. The CDR3 has 17 residues.